This is a list of T cell receptor beta chains from one sample in a study of cytomegalovirus exposure and HLA in healthy donors. Sequencing was performed with immunoSEQ multiplex PCR; in TCRdb, only in-frame clones are kept and a portion is missing. Of approximately 91,000 clones listed, approximately 86% are singletons. Sequenced: PBMCs. These receptors were taken from a man aged 25 to 40 in good health and CMV-seropositive. CDR3s include the opening cysteine and the closing phenylalanine or tryptophan. Fields, in order: clone size, J gene, D gene, V gene, CDR3 protein, CDR3 DNA. The D gene is left open where the match is weak. Only part of the rows carry a size: once, few, many, or a class if the clone is expanded.

>NA|TRBJ1-5|NA|TRBV19
CASSRTGSGNQPQHF
TGTGCCAGTAGTAGAACAGGGTCGGGCAATCAGCCCCAGCATTTT
>NA|TRBJ1-1|TRBD1|TRBV4-1
CASSLNDRVSTEAFF
TGCGCCAGCAGCCTAAACGACAGGGTGAGCACTGAAGCTTTCTTT
>NA|TRBJ2-7|TRBD2|TRBV7-2
CASSPGLAGVNEQYF
TGTGCCAGCAGCCCGGGGCTAGCGGGAGTTAACGAGCAGTACTTC
>NA|TRBJ1-5|NA|TRBV30
CAWSLGGDQPQHF
TGTGCCTGGAGCTTAGGGGGAGACCAGCCCCAGCATTTT
>NA|TRBJ1-5|TRBD1|TRBV7-9
CASSPDRASNQPQHF
TGTGCCAGCAGCCCTGACAGGGCAAGCAATCAGCCCCAGCATTTT
>once|TRBJ2-1|TRBD2|TRBV9
CASSAGGLAPYNEQFF
TGTGCCAGCAGCGCTGGGGGACTAGCGCCTTACAATGAGCAGTTCTTC
>few|TRBJ2-7|NA|TRBV2
CASKPRGRDTSYEQYF
TGTGCCAGCAAGCCACGTGGACGGGACACCTCCTACGAGCAGTACTTC
>NA|TRBJ2-1|TRBD1|TRBV6-5
CASSYETGSGEQFF
TGTGCCAGCAGTTACGAGACAGGGAGTGGTGAGCAGTTCTTC
>NA|TRBJ1-5|TRBD1|TRBV9
CASKGGQADSNQPQHF
TGTGCCAGCAAGGGGGGACAGGCCGATAGCAATCAGCCCCAGCATTTT
>NA|TRBJ1-2|NA|TRBV7-6
CASSPSAGPNGYTF
TGTGCCAGCAGCCCGAGCGCGGGGCCCAATGGCTACACCTTC
>NA|TRBJ2-6|NA|TRBV19
CASTGGLRQGGSGANVLTF
TGTGCCAGTACAGGAGGTCTGAGACAGGGAGGCTCTGGGGCCAACGTCCTGACTTTC
>NA|TRBJ2-1|NA|TRBV5-1
CASSAGRPGYNEQFF
TGCGCCAGCAGCGCGGGACGGCCAGGCTACAATGAGCAGTTCTTC